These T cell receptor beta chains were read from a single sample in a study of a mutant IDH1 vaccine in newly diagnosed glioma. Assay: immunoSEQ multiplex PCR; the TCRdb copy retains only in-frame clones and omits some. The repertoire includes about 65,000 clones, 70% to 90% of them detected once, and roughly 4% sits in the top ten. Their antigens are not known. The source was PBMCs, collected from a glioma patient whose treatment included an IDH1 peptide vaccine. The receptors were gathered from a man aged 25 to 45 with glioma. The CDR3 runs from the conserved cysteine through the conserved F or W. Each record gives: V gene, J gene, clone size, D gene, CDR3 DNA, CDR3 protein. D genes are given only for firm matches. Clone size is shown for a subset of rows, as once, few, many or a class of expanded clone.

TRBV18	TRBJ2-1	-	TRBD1	TGTGCCAGCTCACCCCCTGGGGACAGTACTTACAATGAGCAGTTCTTC	CASSPPGDSTYNEQFF
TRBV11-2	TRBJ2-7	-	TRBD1	TGTGCCAGCAGCCACGGACAGGGGGGGCCGAACTCCTACGAGCAGTACTTC	CASSHGQGGPNSYEQYF
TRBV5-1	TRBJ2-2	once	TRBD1	TGCGCCAGTTCGACAGGGGGTGCGAACACCGGGGAGCTGTTTTTT	CASSTGGANTGELFF
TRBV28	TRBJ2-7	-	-	TGTGCCAGCAATACAGGGTACTCCTACGAGCAGTACTTC	CASNTGYSYEQYF
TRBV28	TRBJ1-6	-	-	TGTGCCAGCAGCTCCGTTACCAATTATAATTCACCCCTCCACTTT	CASSSVTNYNSPLHF
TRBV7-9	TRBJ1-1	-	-	TGTGCCAGCAGCTTTTCTTTGAACACTGAAGCTTTCTTT	CASSFSLNTEAFF
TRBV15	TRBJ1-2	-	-	TGTGCCACCAGCAGAGATAGCTCTGCTATCTATGGCTACACCTTC	CATSRDSSAIYGYTF
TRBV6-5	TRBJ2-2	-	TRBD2	TGTGCCAGCAGTTATCTAGCGGGGGGGCCCGGGGAGCTGTTTTTT	CASSYLAGGPGELFF
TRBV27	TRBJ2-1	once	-	TGTGCCAGCAGCGGACAGATGCGATTGAATGAGCAGTTCTTC	CASSGQMRLNEQFF
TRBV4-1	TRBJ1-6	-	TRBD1	TGCGCCAGCAGCCAAGTTGGGACAGGCTCACCCCTCCACTTT	CASSQVGTGSPLHF
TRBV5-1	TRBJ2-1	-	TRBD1	TGCGCCAGCAGCCCGTGGACAGGAGAGCAGTTCTTC	CASSPWTGEQFF
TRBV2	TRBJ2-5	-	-	TGTGCCAGCAGGGGAGGGGGCAGATCACCCCAAGAGACCCAGTACTTC	CASRGGGRSPQETQYF
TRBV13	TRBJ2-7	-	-	TGTGCCAGCAGCTTAGGCCAGGCCGGCAACGAGCAGTACTTC	CASSLGQAGNEQYF
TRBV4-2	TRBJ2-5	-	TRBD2	TGTGCCAGCAGCCAAGCGGGGGGGGCCCAAGAGACCCAGTACTTC	CASSQAGGAQETQYF
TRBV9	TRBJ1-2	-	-	TGTGCCAGCAGCGTAGAATCAGGGGCAAACTATGGCTACACCTTC	CASSVESGANYGYTF
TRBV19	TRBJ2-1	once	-	TGTGCCAGTAGTATCTCGGGGAACAATGAGCAGTTCTTC	CASSISGNNEQFF
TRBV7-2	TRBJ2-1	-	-	TGTGCCAGCAGCCGCACCGCAGGGGGGGGGAATGAGCAGTTCTTC	CASSRTAGGGNEQFF
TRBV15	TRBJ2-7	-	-	TGTGCCACCAGCGCTTCATGGGGTGAGTCCTACGAGCAGTACTTC	CATSASWGESYEQYF
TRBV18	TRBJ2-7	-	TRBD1	TGTGCCAGCTCACTCCGGGACAGCTCCTACGAGCAGTACTTC	CASSLRDSSYEQYF
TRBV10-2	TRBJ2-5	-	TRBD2	TGCGCCAGCACTAGCGGGGGGTACCAAGAGACCCAGTACTTC	CASTSGGYQETQYF
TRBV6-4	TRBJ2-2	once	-	TGTGCCAGCAGAAGGGGAGGCGGGGACACCGGGGAGCTGTTTTTT	CASRRGGGDTGELFF
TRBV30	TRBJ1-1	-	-	TGTGCCTGGAGTGTGTACATGAACACTGAAGCTTTCTTT	CAWSVYMNTEAFF
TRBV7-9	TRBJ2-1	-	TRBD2	TGTGCCAGCAGCCCCGCAAATTTAGCGGGGGGTTACAATGAGCAGTTCTTC	CASSPANLAGGYNEQFF
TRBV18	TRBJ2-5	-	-	TGTGCCAGCTCACGAAACAGGGGGGGCCAAGAGACCCAGTACTTC	CASSRNRGGQETQYF
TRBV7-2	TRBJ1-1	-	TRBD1	TGTGCCAGCAGCTCGGACAGGGGGCGGACTGAAGCTTTCTTT	CASSSDRGRTEAFF
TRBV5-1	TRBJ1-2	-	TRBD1	TGCGCCAGCAGCCTAGGACAGGGAACCTATGGCTACACCTTC	CASSLGQGTYGYTF
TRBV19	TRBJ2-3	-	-	TGTGCCAGCACCCGGCGGGGGCGAGGCACAGATACGCAGTATTTT	CASTRRGRGTDTQYF
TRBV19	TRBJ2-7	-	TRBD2	TGTGCCAGTAGTCCCACAGGGACTAGAGAGCAGTACTTC	CASSPTGTREQYF
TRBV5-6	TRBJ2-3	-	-	TGTGCCAGCAGCCCCGTCGGTATAGGTAGGGGAGCAGATACGCAGTATTTT	CASSPVGIGRGADTQYF
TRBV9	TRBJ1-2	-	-	TGTGCCAGCAGCGTACGTCAGGACAACTATGGCTACACCTTC	CASSVRQDNYGYTF
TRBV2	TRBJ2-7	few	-	TGTGCCAGCAGTGAACAGGGGGAGGGATACGAGCAGTACTTC	CASSEQGEGYEQYF
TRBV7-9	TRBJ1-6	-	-	TGTGCCAGCAGCTTAGTTTGGAGCGACAGGAGCAGTAATTCACCCCTCCACTTT	CASSLVWSDRSSNSPLHF
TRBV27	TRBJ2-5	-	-	TGTGCCAGCAGTTCATTCGGGATCAAACAAGAGACCCAGTACTTC	CASSSFGIKQETQYF
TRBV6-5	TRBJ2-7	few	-	TGTGCCAGCAGTTGGGGATCACCTCTCTACGAGCAGTACTTC	CASSWGSPLYEQYF
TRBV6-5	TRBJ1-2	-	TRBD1	TGTGCCAGCTCCTTGGGACAGCACGGCTACACCTTC	CASSLGQHGYTF
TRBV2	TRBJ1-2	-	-	TGTGCCAGCAGTGAAGAGGGAACAGGGAACTATGGCTACACCTTC	CASSEEGTGNYGYTF
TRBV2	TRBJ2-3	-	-	TGTGCCAGCCAGGGGTCGCCAATCACAGATACGCAGTATTTT	CASQGSPITDTQYF
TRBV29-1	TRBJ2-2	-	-	TGCAGCGTTCGCCCCGCGAACACCGGGGAGCTGTTTTTT	CSVRPANTGELFF
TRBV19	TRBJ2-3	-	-	TGTGCCGCTTCGGCGATCTGGGCAGATACGCAGTATTTT	CAASAIWADTQYF
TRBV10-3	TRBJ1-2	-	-	TGTGCCATCAGTGATTCGGATTATGGCTACACCTTC	CAISDSDYGYTF
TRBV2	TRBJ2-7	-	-	TGTGCCAGCATGGGAGAGTTCTACGAGCAGTACTTC	CASMGEFYEQYF
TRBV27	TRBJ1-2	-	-	TGTGCCAGCAGTCTCTCCGGGAGCTATGGCTACACCTTC	CASSLSGSYGYTF
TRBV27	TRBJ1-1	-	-	TGTGCCAGCAAAGACGTGGGGGGTTCAATCTACACTGAAGCTTTCTTT	CASKDVGGSIYTEAFF
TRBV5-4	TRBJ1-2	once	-	TGTGCCAGCAGCTTCCTAACACTGGAAATTGACTATGGCTACACCTTC	CASSFLTLEIDYGYTF